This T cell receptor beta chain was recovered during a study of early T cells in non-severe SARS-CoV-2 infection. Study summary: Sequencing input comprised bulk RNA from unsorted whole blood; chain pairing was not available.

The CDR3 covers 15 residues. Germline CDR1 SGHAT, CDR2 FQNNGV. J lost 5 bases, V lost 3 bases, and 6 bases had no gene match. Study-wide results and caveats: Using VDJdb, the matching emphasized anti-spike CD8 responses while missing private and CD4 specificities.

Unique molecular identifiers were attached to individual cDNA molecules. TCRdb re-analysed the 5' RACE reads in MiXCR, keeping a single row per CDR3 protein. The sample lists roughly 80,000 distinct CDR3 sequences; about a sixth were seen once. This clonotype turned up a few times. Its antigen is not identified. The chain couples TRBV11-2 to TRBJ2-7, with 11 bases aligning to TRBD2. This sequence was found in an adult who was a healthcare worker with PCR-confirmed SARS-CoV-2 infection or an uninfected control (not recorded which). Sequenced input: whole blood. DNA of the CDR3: TGTGCCAGCAGCTTCAGACTAGCGGGAACGCACGAGCAGTACTTC. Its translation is CASSFRLAGTHEQYF.